Sequencing of this TCR beta chain was carried out in a study of CD8 T cells in Susac syndrome. This clonotype is a singleton in its sample. The CDR3 spans 14 residues. Germline V gives CDR1 SQVTM, CDR2 ANQGSEA. The ends were cut back, 5 bases at V and 0 bases at J, with 10 bases in the middle. The RNA input was about 0.5 to 1 ug, and it was reverse transcribed with random hexamers. TCRdb re-called the immunoSEQ multiplex PCR reads with MiXCR, one entry per CDR3 protein. This sample yields around 190,000 distinct CDR3 sequences, of which under 95% are seen a single time; 0.12% belongs to the top ten. This TCR derives from a human donor with Susac syndrome. The genes are TRBV29-1 and TRBJ2-2; D is uncertain. Material: CD4+ T cells from PBMCs. Here the CDR3 reads CSVLPQTNTGELFF. In DNA form, the CDR3 reads TGCAGCGTTCTTCCACAAACGAACACCGGGGAGCTGTTTTTT.